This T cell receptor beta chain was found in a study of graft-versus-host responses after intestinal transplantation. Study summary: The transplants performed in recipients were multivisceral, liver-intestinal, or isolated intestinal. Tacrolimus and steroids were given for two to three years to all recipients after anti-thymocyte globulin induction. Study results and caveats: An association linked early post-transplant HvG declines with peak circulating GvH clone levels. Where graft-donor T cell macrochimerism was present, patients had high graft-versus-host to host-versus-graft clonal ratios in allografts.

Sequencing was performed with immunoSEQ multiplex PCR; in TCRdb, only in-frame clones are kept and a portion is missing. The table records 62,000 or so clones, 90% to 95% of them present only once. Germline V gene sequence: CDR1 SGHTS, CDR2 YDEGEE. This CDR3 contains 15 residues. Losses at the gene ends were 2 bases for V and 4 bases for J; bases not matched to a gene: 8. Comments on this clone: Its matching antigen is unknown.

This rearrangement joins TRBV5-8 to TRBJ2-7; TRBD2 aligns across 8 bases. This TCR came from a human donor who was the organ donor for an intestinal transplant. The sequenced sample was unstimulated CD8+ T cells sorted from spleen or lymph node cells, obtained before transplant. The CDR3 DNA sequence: TGTGCCAGCAGCTTTACTAGCGGAGCAATATACGAGCAGTACTTC. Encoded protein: CASSFTSGAIYEQYF.